These T cell receptor beta chains were read from a single sample in a study of shared clonotypes between healthy human individuals. Using immunoSEQ multiplex PCR, the repertoire was profiled, and TCRdb retains in-frame clones only, with some absent. The profile covers over 700,000 clones, with 55% to 75% appearing a single time and under 2% taken by the ten largest. The sequenced material came from memory CD4+ T cells sorted from blood. The receptors stem from a woman in her twenties or thirties in good health. CDR3s include the opening cysteine and the closing phenylalanine or tryptophan.

v_gene	j_gene	CDR3aa
TRBV7-8	TRBJ1-3	CASSLLDRAGNTIYF
TRBV7-2	TRBJ1-5	CASSRDSLGNQPQHF
TRBV7-2	TRBJ1-1	CASSLGGAMNTEAFF
TRBV5-6	TRBJ1-2	CASSRSEGAYGYTF
TRBV9	TRBJ1-2	CASSGLKPGPQARRAYGYTF
TRBV6-1	TRBJ2-5	CASSVRRGRGETQYF
TRBV28	TRBJ2-1	CASSGAGLAGRDEQFF
TRBV11-2	TRBJ1-2	CASSWNPGPKNGYTF
TRBV5-8	TRBJ2-1	CASSVIAGFQEQFF
TRBV11-1	TRBJ2-1	CASSSLAGVVYEQFF
TRBV5-1	TRBJ1-1	CASSTDSPGDTEAFF
TRBV28	TRBJ2-7	CASLPGDSYEQYF
TRBV5-1	TRBJ1-2	CASSLAAGTNGYTF
TRBV9	TRBJ2-1	CASSVTSATDSEQFF
TRBV6-6	TRBJ2-4	CASSSPGQGNIQYF
TRBV29-1	TRBJ2-7	CSVAGLAGVRNEQYF
TRBV6-1	TRBJ2-2	CASRLTGGASGELFF
TRBV30	TRBJ2-5	CAYLIAGGRETQYF
TRBV6-1	TRBJ1-1	CASRPGQLRAFF
TRBV9	TRBJ2-2	CASSLLAGGNTGELFF
TRBV11-2	TRBJ2-7	CASTKGPGGGEQYF
TRBV11-2	TRBJ2-6	CASSPLPGAGANVLTF
TRBV28	TRBJ1-4	CASRTGTANEKLFF
TRBV4-1	TRBJ1-2	CASSHADRVRGYTF
TRBV27	TRBJ2-7	CASSFRGDGEQYF
TRBV2	TRBJ2-1	CASSVEGGGEQFF
TRBV18	TRBJ1-2	CASSPTGEGYTF
TRBV29-1	TRBJ2-7	CSVAQGADSEQYF
TRBV4-1	TRBJ2-1	CASSPGLGGYNEQFF
TRBV19	TRBJ1-1	CASSRDRNTEAFF
TRBV28	TRBJ2-1	CASTIAGINEQFF
TRBV7-2	TRBJ2-4	CASSVTSGIGIQYF
TRBV4-1	TRBJ2-3	CASSQWSSTSDTQYF
TRBV6-1	TRBJ2-5	CASSEGYEETQYF
TRBV11-2	TRBJ2-7	CASSLGSSGAYEQYF
TRBV7-9	TRBJ1-5	CASGNTRDQPQHF
TRBV19	TRBJ2-2	CASSEDSTGELFF
TRBV6-4	TRBJ1-6	CASSAALGSPLHF
TRBV2	TRBJ2-2	CASSLHRGELFF
TRBV19	TRBJ1-3	CASNSGQGTGNTIYF
TRBV29-1	TRBJ1-3	CSVAGPGNTIYF
TRBV27	TRBJ2-7	CASSSVAGTYEQYF
TRBV19	TRBJ1-1	CASSIDRRANTEAFF
TRBV6-5	TRBJ2-3	CASSYAADTQYF
TRBV5-1	TRBJ2-3	CASSPPVTDTQYF
TRBV2	TRBJ2-5	CASRLASPQETQYF
TRBV9	TRBJ1-4	CASSVAGETEKLFF
TRBV7-8	TRBJ2-7	CASSLDREMYF
TRBV7-9	TRBJ2-2	CASSLAPTALNTGELFF
TRBV2	TRBJ2-1	CATHRGISYNEQFF
TRBV7-8	TRBJ2-2	CASTSRRTTGELFF
TRBV11-2	TRBJ2-5	CASSLGGLAGWETQYF